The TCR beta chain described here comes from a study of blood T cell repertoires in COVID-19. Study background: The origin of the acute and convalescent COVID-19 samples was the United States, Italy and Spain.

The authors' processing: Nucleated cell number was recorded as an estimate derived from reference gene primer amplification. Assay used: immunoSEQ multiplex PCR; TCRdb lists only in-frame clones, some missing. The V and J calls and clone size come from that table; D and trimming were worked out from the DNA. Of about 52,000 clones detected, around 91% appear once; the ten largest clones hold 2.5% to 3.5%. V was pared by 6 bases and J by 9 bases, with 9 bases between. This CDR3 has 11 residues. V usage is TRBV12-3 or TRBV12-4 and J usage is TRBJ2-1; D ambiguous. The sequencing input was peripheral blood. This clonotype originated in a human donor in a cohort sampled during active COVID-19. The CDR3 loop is CASSQTGEQFF. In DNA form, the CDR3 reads TGTGCCAGCAGCCAAACGGGTGAGCAGTTCTTC.